This TCR beta chain emerged from a study of T cell repertoires in cytomegalovirus infection. Turning to the study itself: CMV epitopes that were recently identified and HLA-C-restricted were used alongside well-studied HLA-B-restricted ones. The public TCR beta signatures pointed to both CMV infection and matching HLA type.

This clonotype occurred a few times. The antigen is unknown. General study points: Carriers of CMV plus the relevant HLA were identified by cumulative public TCR beta family frequency. Clonotype analysis showed dominance of the ex vivo response by HLA-C-restricted CMV-specific TCR beta clonotypes.

TCRdb itself ran the reads through MiXCR, one entry per CDR3 protein. The repertoire holds about 900,000 distinct CDR3 sequences, with around 29% as singletons. Germline values: CDR1 SGHAT, CDR2 FQNNGV. The CDR3 extends over 15 amino acids. V was pared by 10 bases and J by 3 bases, with 18 bases between. The chain carries TRBV11-2 and TRBJ2-2; TRBD1 is a possible D gene (5 bases). The material was cultured CD8+ T cells from PBMCs, obtained from culture after CMV antigen stimulation. The clonotype was recovered from a human donor in good health (CMV status not recorded). Some clones in this sample may be carry-over from other donors' samples. DNA of the CDR3: TGTGCCACCCCGGCGGATCAGGGATACACCGGGGAGCTGTTTTTT. Translating gives CATPADQGYTGELFF. Together with reference TRBV11-2 and TRBJ2-2, the CDR3 gives the full variable domain: EAGVAQSPRYKIIEKRQSVAFWCNPISGHATLYWYQQILGQGPKLLIQFQNNGVVDDSQLPKDRFSAERLKGVDSTLKIQPAKLEDSAVYLCATPADQGYTGELFFGEGSRLTVL.